The 22 T cell receptor beta chains presented below share a single source sample, sequenced in a study of a mutant IDH1 vaccine in newly diagnosed glioma. Stated time point: week 11, during vaccination. Vaccine doses each comprised 300 ug of mutant IDH1 20-mer peptide, with topical imiquimod. No cognate antigen is known for these TCRs. Using immunoSEQ multiplex PCR, the repertoire was profiled, and TCRdb retains in-frame clones only, with some absent. The table lists tens of thousands of clones, almost 90% of them singletons, with 20% to 25% in the top ten. Material: PBMCs, obtained from a glioma patient whose treatment included an IDH1 peptide vaccine. These receptors were obtained from a man younger than 35 with glioma.

The chain uses TRBV6-6 and TRBJ1-1; D possibly corresponds to TRBD1 (5 bases). Germline lookup yields CDR1 MNHNY and CDR2 SVGAGI (reference sequence). Trimming took 2 bases from V and 0 from J, leaving 13 bases between them. The CDR3 contains 16 residues. CDR3 in amino acids: CASSYPPKGLNTEAFF. In DNA form, the CDR3 reads TGTGCCAGCAGTTACCCCCCTAAGGGGCTGAACACTGAAGCTTTCTTT.

This sequence joins TRBV7-9 and TRBJ2-2; D not resolved. The CDR3 runs to 13 residues. V lost 3 bases and J lost 3, with 5 bases in between. Germline CDR1 and CDR2: SEHNR and FQNEAQ (reference sequence). The CDR3 protein is CASSLEYTGELFF. The CDR3 DNA reads as TGTGCCAGCAGCTTGGAATACACCGGGGAGCTGTTTTTT.

This chain joins TRBV2 and TRBJ2-1; 7 bases agree with TRBD2. Trimming cost V 2 bases and J 2 bases; bases outside gene matches: 0. CDR3 length: 14 residues. Per the germline V gene, CDR1 is SNHLY and CDR2 is FYNNEI. The CDR3 reads CASSESGTYNEQFF. The CDR3 nucleotides read TGTGCCAGCAGTGAAAGCGGGACCTACAATGAGCAGTTCTTC.

This clone was seen a handful of times. This chain connects TRBV30 to TRBJ2-7; possibly TRBD2 for D (6 bases). V shed 2 bases and J shed 1 base, with 9 bases lying between them. The germline V gene has CDR1 GTSNPN and CDR2 SVGIG (reference sequence). The CDR3 runs to 13 residues. CDR3: CAWSSAGSYEQYF. CDR3 bases: TGTGCCTGGAGTTCGGCGGGATCCTACGAGCAGTACTTC.

This clone has just one count. For the CDR3, the DNA is TGTGCCAGCAGCGTAGGGACAGGGGTAGATATTAACTATGGCTACACCTTC. This translates into CASSVGTGVDINYGYTF. The V gene is TRBV9, the J gene TRBJ1-2; 9 bases are shared with TRBD1. With 0 bases clipped from V and 1 base from J, the junction kept 7 bases outside the gene matches. The CDR3 spans 17 residues. CDR1 SGDLS and CDR2 YYNGEE come from the germline V gene.

The table lists this clone with a few counts. The chain recombines TRBV9 with TRBJ2-5; TRBD1 might be the D (5 bases). The V end lost 0 bases, the J end lost 5 bases, and 14 bases lay between the germline ends. Germline V lookup: CDR1 SGDLS, CDR2 YYNGEE. This CDR3 comprises 15 residues. The CDR3 DNA reads TGTGCCAGCAGCGTAGGTGGCAGGGAAGGGGAGACCCAGTACTTC. Its translation is CASSVGGREGETQYF.

The chain has TRBV7-9 and TRBJ2-3; possible D gene TRBD1, 6 bases. CDR3 length equals 16 residues. The germline V gene encodes CDR1 SEHNR and CDR2 FQNEAQ (reference sequence). V dropped 4 bases and J dropped 4 bases, with 18 bases sitting between them. CDR3 loop: CASSSTGKGFADTQYF. In nucleotides, the CDR3 is TGTGCCAGCAGCTCAACAGGGAAGGGTTTCGCAGATACGCAGTATTTT.

The rearrangement joins TRBV6-5 to TRBJ1-5; possible D gene TRBD1, 5 bases. The CDR3 runs 14 residues. Trimming left V 6 bases short and J 4 bases short, with 13 bases between. Looked up from germline, CDR1 is MNHEY and CDR2 is SVGAGI. CDR3 DNA sequence: TGTGCCAGCAGGCCCGGGACGGTAAATCAGCCCCAGCATTTT. This codes for CASRPGTVNQPQHF.

In this sample, this clone turned up once. An end of the junction differs from the germline gene, which may be a read error. The V call is TRBV5-1, the J call TRBJ2-5; D is undetermined. CDR1 and CDR2 from the germline V gene are SGHRS and YFSETQ. The CDR3 runs 12 residues. CDR3 nucleotide sequence: TGCGCCAGCAGATTGGCGGTCGGGACCCAGTACTTC. Its translation is CASRLAVGTQYF.

CDR3 sequence reads: CAWSVKGANYGYTF. As DNA, the CDR3 is TGTGCCTGGAGTGTAAAGGGGGCTAACTATGGCTACACCTTC. This chain uses TRBV30 with TRBJ1-2; a weak D match, TRBD1 (6 bases). Trimming cost V 0 bases and J 0 bases, with 8 bases left between them. The germline gives CDR1 GTSNPN, CDR2 SVGIG (reference sequence). The CDR3 length is 14 residues.

This clone was counted only a few times. V usage is TRBV28 and J usage is TRBJ2-2; possibly TRBD2 for D (5 bases). Trimming took off 8 bases at V and 1 base at J, with 8 bases between the two ends. This CDR3 is 13 amino acids long. Germline V lookup: CDR1 MDHEN, CDR2 SYDVKM. The CDR3 loop reads CASRRENTGELFF. CDR3 bases: TGTGCCAGCCGCCGGGAGAACACCGGGGAGCTGTTTTTT.

This chain joins TRBV11-2 and TRBJ1-5; D not certain. Germline V lookup: CDR1 SGHAT, CDR2 FQNNGV. The CDR3 extends over 13 amino acids. Trimming removed 0 bases at V and 5 bases at J, with 5 bases between. CDR3 sequence: CASSLDTDQPQHF. CDR3 coding DNA: TGTGCCAGCAGCTTAGACACTGATCAGCCCCAGCATTTT. Together with reference TRBV11-2 and TRBJ1-5, the CDR3 gives the full variable domain: EAGVAQSPRYKIIEKRQSVAFWCNPISGHATLYWYQQILGQGPKLLIQFQNNGVVDDSQLPKDRFSAERLKGVDSTLKIQPAKLEDSAVYLCASSLDTDQPQHFGDGTRLSIL.

The sample holds one count of this clone. The V and J genes are TRBV30 and TRBJ2-4, with D tentatively TRBD1 or TRBD2 (6 bases each). V was shortened by 1 base and J by 9 bases, with 19 bases between the two germline ends. From germline, CDR1 is GTSNPN and CDR2 SVGIG (reference sequence). The CDR3 loop spans 15 amino acids. The CDR3 reads CAWSGGLGLGGIQYF. The CDR3 coding sequence is TGTGCCTGGAGTGGGGGACTGGGCTTAGGGGGCATTCAGTACTTC.

The V call is TRBV29-1, the J call TRBJ2-1, with a possible D match to TRBD2 (5 bases). Trimming removed 6 bases from V and 1 base from J, with 13 bases in between. Germline assignment: CDR1 SQVTM and CDR2 ANQGSEA. This CDR3 has 14 amino acids. CDR3 nucleotides: TGCAGCGTCTCCCCAGCGGCATCCTACAATGAGCAGTTCTTC. Translation: CSVSPAASYNEQFF.

V usage is TRBV6-5 and J usage is TRBJ1-2, with D perhaps TRBD1 (6 bases). With 6 bases removed from V and 0 bases from J, the gap between germline ends came to 14 bases. CDR3 length equals 15 residues. The germline V gene encodes CDR1 MNHEY and CDR2 SVGAGI. CDR3 nucleotide sequence: TGTGCCAGCAGGCGTCACAGGGAAGCTAACTATGGCTACACCTTC. As protein: CASRRHREANYGYTF.

This sequence joins TRBV4-3 and TRBJ2-2, with D maybe TRBD2 (5 bases). The V and J ends lost 2 bases and 3 bases respectively, with 10 bases between them. From germline, CDR1 is LGHNA and CDR2 YSLEER. The CDR3 has 15 residues. Here the CDR3 reads CASSQPAAYTGELFF. CDR3 bases: TGCGCCAGCAGCCAACCAGCGGCTTACACCGGGGAGCTGTTTTTT.

The J gene is TRBJ2-1, the V gene TRBV5-1, with 8 bases fitting TRBD1. The CDR3 totals 15 residues. Germline V lookup: CDR1 SGHRS, CDR2 YFSETQ. V dropped 3 bases and J dropped 5; count of bases not matched to a gene: 7. CDR3 region: CASSWAGGPNNEQFF. The CDR3 coding sequence is TGCGCCAGCAGCTGGGCAGGGGGCCCTAACAATGAGCAGTTCTTC.

The rearrangement uses TRBV7-2 and TRBJ1-2; D call uncertain. The CDR3 is 15 residues long. With 5 bases removed from V and 0 bases from J, the gap between germline ends came to 13 bases. CDR1 and CDR2 from the germline V gene are SGHTA and FQGNSA. CDR3 in DNA: TGTGCCAGCAGCCCCTCGGTGCTAGCTAACTATGGCTACACCTTC. Translating gives CASSPSVLANYGYTF.

The chain carries TRBV7-8 and TRBJ1-1, with D possibly TRBD1 on 6 matching bases. Trimming shortened V by 3 bases and J by 7 bases, and 15 bases separated the two germline ends. The CDR3 contains 14 residues. In germline, CDR1 is SGHVS, CDR2 FQNEAQ. The CDR3 loop is CASSLSQGRGEAFF. The DNA of the CDR3 is TGTGCCAGCAGCTTGTCACAGGGAAGGGGTGAAGCTTTCTTT.

CDR3: CAWSVRTGHTGELFF. The CDR3 DNA sequence: TGTGCCTGGAGTGTACGAACAGGGCACACCGGGGAGCTGTTTTTT. The chain employs TRBV30 and TRBJ2-2; the D gene is possibly TRBD1 (6 bases). The germline V and J ends were trimmed by 0 bases and 3 bases, with 11 bases remaining between them. The CDR3 covers 15 residues. Germline V lookup: CDR1 GTSNPN, CDR2 SVGIG (reference sequence). Supplemented by reference TRBV30 and TRBJ2-2, the full variable domain reads SQTIHQWPATLVQPVGSPLSLECTVEGTSNPNLYWYRQAAGRGLQLLFYSVGIGQISSEVPQNLSASRPQDRQFILSSKKLLLSDSGFYLCAWSVRTGHTGELFFGEGSRLTVL.

The rearrangement links TRBV28 to TRBJ1-2, with a tentative D call TRBD1 (5 bases). The CDR3 is 16 amino acids. Trimming pared 6 bases from V and 4 bases from J, leaving 21 bases between. The germline V gene encodes CDR1 MDHEN and CDR2 SYDVKM. The CDR3, as DNA: TGTGCCAGCAGCTCCTTCGATGGACAATTTCTCTATGGCTACACCTTC. It is translated as CASSSFDGQFLYGYTF.

This rearrangement joins TRBV5-1 to TRBJ1-2, with D tentatively TRBD1 (5 bases). From germline, CDR1 is SGHRS and CDR2 YFSETQ. This CDR3 comprises 15 residues. Trimming took off 1 base at V and 8 bases at J, with 18 bases between the two ends. The CDR3 region is CASSLRTDGTSGYTF. The CDR3 DNA sequence: TGCGCCAGCAGCTTGAGAACCGACGGGACTTCGGGCTACACCTTC.